These T cell receptor beta chains were read from a single sample in a study of T cells in Graves' hyperthyroidism and ophthalmopathy. TCRdb passed the multiplex PCR reads through MiXCR, listing each CDR3 protein once. Of hundreds of thousands of distinct CDR3 sequences in the sample, around 17% are singletons; the top ten hold about 29%. Sequenced sample: blood. The receptors were sampled from a young woman with Graves' ophthalmopathy. CDR3s include the opening cysteine and the closing phenylalanine or tryptophan. Fields, in order: J gene, V gene, CDR3 length, CDR3 protein.

j_gene: TRBJ2-7; v_gene: TRBV2; len: 15; CDR3aa: CAIMTGPPPSYEQYF
j_gene: TRBJ2-4; v_gene: TRBV10-2; len: 16; CDR3aa: CASSYTQGVGKNIQYF
j_gene: TRBJ2-2; v_gene: TRBV4-1; len: 15; CDR3aa: CASSQGSGHVGELFF
j_gene: TRBJ2-1; v_gene: TRBV20-1; len: 15; CDR3aa: CSATQGGLSYNEQFF
j_gene: TRBJ2-7; v_gene: TRBV7-2; len: 13; CDR3aa: CASSSGGLGEQYF
j_gene: TRBJ2-7; v_gene: TRBV7-9; len: 14; CDR3aa: CASSSLRTSDEQYF
j_gene: TRBJ2-7; v_gene: TRBV7-2; len: 16; CDR3aa: CASSFSGTSVAYEQYF
j_gene: TRBJ2-2; v_gene: TRBV27; len: 15; CDR3aa: CASSPDFRFAGELFF
j_gene: TRBJ1-2; v_gene: TRBV20-1; len: 15; CDR3aa: CSATDREVRRYSYTF
j_gene: TRBJ1-1; v_gene: TRBV6-1; len: 11; CDR3aa: CASGRQDGVFF